What follows are 18 T cell receptor beta chains derived from one specimen sequenced in a study of tumor and adjacent non-tumor tissue in lung cancer. Three rounds of nested PCR, following a modified ARM-PCR protocol, produced the TCRbeta library. TCRdb fed the multiplex PCR reads into MiXCR, producing one record per CDR3 protein. The table has 91,000 or so distinct CDR3 sequences, about 66% seen once. No cell sorting was done before RNA was extracted from the tissue. The sequencing sample was made of lung tumor tissue. These receptors came from a man between 60 and 70 years old with non-small cell lung cancer.

A word on this clonotype: Sequence at one end of the junction differs from germline and may be a read error. V and J are TRBV29-1 and TRBJ2-5, with 7 bases identical to TRBD2. Germline CDR1 and CDR2: SQVTM and ANQGSEA. The CDR3 length is 14 residues. The CDR3 reads CIVAGGSGQETQYF. In DNA, the CDR3 is TGCATCGTTGCCGGGGGGTCAGGACAAGAGACCCAGTACTTC.

As concerns this clonotype: Given a much more abundant clone one base away, this may be a read error. This chain uses TRBV6-4 with TRBJ2-2, with TRBD1 identical over 8 bases. Germline V lookup: CDR1 MRHNA, CDR2 SNTAGT. CDR3 length: 14 amino acids. The CDR3 bases are TGTGCCATCAGTGGACAGGGCGACACCGGGGAGCTGTTTTTT. Its protein is CAISGQGDTGELFF.

Points on this clonotype: A much larger clone differs from this one at a single base, so this may be a read error. The rearrangement joins TRBV20-1 to TRBJ2-3; 9 bases are shared with TRBD1. The CDR3 loop spans 14 amino acids. Germline V gene lookup returns CDR1 DFQATT and CDR2 SNEGSKA (reference sequence). Trimming cost V 6 bases and J 3 bases; bases outside gene matches: 7. The DNA of the CDR3 is TGCAGTGCGACCCGACAGGGGGTTACAGATACGCAGTATTTT. Its translation: CSATRQGVTDTQYF.

About this clonotype itself: The conserved final phenylalanine or tryptophan is absent from the CDR3, which likely points to a read error. The J gene is TRBJ2-5, the V gene TRBV5-4; maybe TRBD2 (5 bases). Germline V gene sequence: CDR1 SGHNT, CDR2 YYREEE (reference sequence). There are 15 residues in the CDR3. The CDR3 DNA is TGCGCCAGCAGCTTTAGCGCAGAGACCCAAGAGACCCAGTACTTA. It yields the protein CASSFSAETQETQYL.

Only one count was recorded for this clonotype. Without the conserved terminal phenylalanine or tryptophan, this CDR3 likely stems from a read error. The chain joins TRBV6-5 to TRBJ2-1, with 9 bases identical to TRBD2. The germline V gene encodes CDR1 MNHEY and CDR2 SVGAGI. The length of the CDR3 is 15 residues. This CDR3 reads CASTQIAGGWNEQFL. The CDR3 DNA reads as TGTGCCAGCACCCAAATCGCGGGAGGGTGGAATGAACAGTTCTTA.

This clonotype was seen more than once but under ten times. A much larger clone lies a single base off, so this may be a read error. Written as DNA, the CDR3 is TGCAGCGTTATACTAGCGGTACAAGAGACCCAGTACTTC. Amino acids: CSVILAVQETQYF. The chain combines TRBV29-1 with TRBJ2-5; 8 positions match TRBD2. This CDR3 is 13 amino acids long. Germline loops: CDR1 SQVTM, CDR2 ANQGSEA. The ends lost 5 bases at V and 2 bases at J; junction bases unmatched: 4.

In its sample, this clonotype was seen once. A read error may explain this, as a much larger clone is one base away. The V gene is TRBV5-6, the J gene TRBJ1-3; perhaps TRBD1 as D (6 bases). CDR3 length: 14 amino acids. The V end lost 6 bases, the J end lost 4 bases, and 14 bases lay between the germline ends. In germline, CDR1 is SGHDT, CDR2 YYEEEE. CDR3 amino acids: CASTPDSYGNTIYF. The CDR3 nucleotides read TGTGCCAGCACCCCGGACAGTTACGGAAACACCATATATTTT.

Concerning this clonotype: The junction differs from germline at one of its ends, possibly a read error. The chain carries TRBV5-5 and TRBJ2-3; D is unclear. The CDR3 has 14 amino acids. The germline V gene encodes CDR1 SGHKS and CDR2 YYEKEE (reference sequence). CDR3 in amino acids: CTSSLDGRTDTRYF. In DNA, the CDR3 is TGTACCAGCAGCTTGGATGGGCGCACAGATACACGGTATTTT.

The V and J genes are TRBV29-1 and TRBJ2-1, with a tentative D call TRBD1 (5 bases). Germline values: CDR1 SQVTM, CDR2 ANQGSEA. V was shortened by 6 bases and J by 6 bases, with 18 bases between the two germline ends. The CDR3 contains 14 residues. CDR3 DNA sequence: TGCAGCGTCCAAGGGGATGGGTATCTCAATGAGCAGTTCTTC. This codes for CSVQGDGYLNEQFF.

The sample holds many counts of this clonotype. V usage is TRBV28 and J usage is TRBJ2-5; 9 positions match TRBD2. The CDR3 loop spans 16 amino acids. CDR1 MDHEN and CDR2 SYDVKM come from the germline V gene. Germline trimming cut 2 bases from V and 4 bases from J; bases unmatched to any gene: 8. In DNA, the CDR3 is TGTGCCAGCAGTTTAGTAAGCGGGAGGTATACAGAGACCCAGTACTTC. Translating gives CASSLVSGRYTETQYF. Complete variable domain (other parts from reference TRBV28 and TRBJ2-5): DVKVTQSSRYLVKRTGEKVFLECVQDMDHENMFWYRQDPGLGLRLIYFSYDVKMKEKGDIPEGYSVSREKKERFSLILESASTNQTSMYLCASSLVSGRYTETQYFGPGTRLLVL.

Worth noting for this clonotype: The germline gene is not matched at one end of the junction; a read error may be the cause. The chain carries TRBV12-3 or TRBV12-4 and TRBJ2-3; unclear D gene. The CDR3 loop spans 15 amino acids. The CDR3 loop is CVSSGPLPSTDTQYF. In DNA form, the CDR3 reads TGTGTCAGCAGTGGGCCTTTGCCCTCCACAGATACGCAGTATTTT.

This clonotype was seen ten or more times. The chain recombines TRBV7-9 with TRBJ1-2; possible D gene TRBD1, 5 bases. The V and J ends lost 4 bases and 0 bases respectively, with 12 bases between them. Germline CDR1 and CDR2: SEHNR and FQNEAQ (reference sequence). The CDR3 spans 15 residues. The CDR3 protein is CASSSGKTANYGYTF. In DNA, the CDR3 is TGTGCCAGCAGCTCCGGGAAGACAGCTAACTATGGCTACACCTTC.

This chain connects TRBV28 to TRBJ2-1; D is uncertain. Germline V gene data show CDR1 as MDHEN and CDR2 as SYDVKM. Trimming removed 7 bases from V and 0 bases from J, with 16 bases in between. The CDR3 sequence is 16 residues long. In DNA, the CDR3 is TGTGCCAGCACCCCCCTGGACGGAAACTCCTACAATGAGCAGTTCTTC. Amino acid sequence: CASTPLDGNSYNEQFF. Combining the CDR3 with reference TRBV28 and TRBJ2-1 gives the whole variable domain DVKVTQSSRYLVKRTGEKVFLECVQDMDHENMFWYRQDPGLGLRLIYFSYDVKMKEKGDIPEGYSVSREKKERFSLILESASTNQTSMYLCASTPLDGNSYNEQFFGPGTRLTVL.

At least ten counts were recorded for this clonotype. The chain employs TRBV28 and TRBJ2-6; the D gene is possibly TRBD2 (7 bases). The CDR3 covers 17 residues. Per the germline V gene, CDR1 is MDHEN and CDR2 is SYDVKM. Trimming removed 5 bases from V and 1 base from J, with 15 bases in between. CDR3 nucleotides: TGTGCCAGCAGTCGGGGCAGGGGACTATCTGGGGCCAACGTCCTGACTTTC. Amino acid sequence: CASSRGRGLSGANVLTF.

This sequence joins TRBV11-3 and TRBJ2-7, with 9 positions matching TRBD2. This CDR3 is built from 15 residues. Trimming cost V 9 bases and J 13 bases; bases outside gene matches: 22. Germline V CDR1 and CDR2: SGHNT, YENEEA. The CDR3 is CASRRASGTFYGQYF. CDR3 nucleotide sequence: TGTGCCAGTAGGAGGGCTAGCGGGACCTTCTACGGGCAATACTTC.

Relative to its sample, this clonotype is medium-sized. The V call is TRBV12-3 or TRBV12-4, the J call TRBJ1-6; 11 bases align to TRBD1. The V segment lost 5 bases and the J segment 14 bases; nucleotides outside the gene matches: 11. The CDR3 totals 15 residues. The CDR3 loop reads CASSRTGTGGSALHF. The CDR3 DNA follows: TGTGCCAGCAGTCGGACCGGGACAGGGGGTTCGGCCCTCCACTTT.

The V call is TRBV15, the J call TRBJ1-3; weak D call: TRBD1 (6 bases). This CDR3 is built from 15 residues. Germline V gene lookup returns CDR1 LNHNV and CDR2 YYDKDF (reference sequence). The CDR3 loop reads CASERDRSSGNTIYF. In DNA form, the CDR3 reads TGTGCGTCAGAGCGAGACAGGAGCTCTGGAAACACCATATATTTT.

Comment on this clonotype: A junction boundary mismatches the germline segment, possibly from a read error. The genes are TRBV4-1 and TRBJ1-5; unclear D gene. The germline gives CDR1 MGHRA, CDR2 YSYEKL. The CDR3 runs 15 residues. This CDR3 is CASSQDMRSNQSQHF. In DNA form, the CDR3 reads TGCGCCAGCAGCCAAGATATGAGGAGCAATCAGTCCCAGCATTTT.